This T cell receptor (beta chain) was sequenced during a study of shared clonotypes between healthy human individuals (dated by TCRdb to between 2020 and 2021). A note on the overall study: The cohort included three men and a couple of women between 18 and 49 years of age. Between about 0.9 and 9 billion PBMCs per donor were obtained by leukapheresis. Blood TCR repertoires of 5 or 6 healthy adults were deeply sequenced to estimate repertoire size and the extent of clonotype sharing between individuals. Libraries were prepared and TCR repertoires were sequenced by different laboratories using diverse techniques, in order to increase sequencing depth and limit assay-specific biases. For each donor, CD4 naive and CD4 memory were each run on three plates, CD8 naive on two plates, and CD8 memory on one plate. The research as a whole found: About 5% of naive CD4, around 4% of naive CD8, 2.3% of memory CD4, and over 0.35% of memory CD8 clonotypes were shared across several donors. Sampling was limited to blood, and TCR repertoires in tissue likely differ from TCR repertoires in blood. The small number of donors limited the genetic and exposure-history diversity represented. Pairwise subsampling led to the expectation that sequencing depth would affect the degree of clonotype sharing among donors. Even with the large sequencing depth, rarefaction of the sorted-subset datasets indicated that sequencing was incomplete. Compared with non-shared clonotypes, the clonotypes found in all four sorted-subset donors had higher generation probabilities. Larger estimated clonotype richness was generally found for naive subsets than for memory subsets.

The donors were healthy, HIV-negative adults with no recently reported acute infections or vaccinations. Only Caucasian adults living in Nashville, Tennessee, USA were represented among the donors. CD4+ T cells were enriched through magnetic negative selection, after which naive cells were positively selected on CD45RA and the remaining negative fraction served as the memory subset. Blood was collected by leukapheresis, and PBMCs were isolated by Ficoll-Histopaque density gradient centrifugation and then cryopreserved in liquid nitrogen vapor phase. Analytical flow cytometry was used to check the purity and quantity of each magnetically sorted T cell population. Genomic DNA was isolated from each sorted fraction and quantified by UV absorbance on a Nanodrop 2000c. Using the deep immunoSEQ assay, TCR CDR3 regions were amplified from genomic DNA by multiplex PCR. For each cell subset, the extracted genomic DNA was distributed evenly across all wells of several immunoSEQ 96-well plates, and each plate served as one replicate. For sorted subsets, around 200 ng genomic DNA, equal to 25,000 to 35,000 T cell genomes, was loaded into each replicate PCR. The purified libraries were quantified using a Qubit 3.0 fluorometer, sized with a Bioanalyzer 2100, and then quantified again using the KAPA Library Quantification kit. A separate single-read 150-cycle Illumina NextSeq 550 flow cell was used to sequence each immunoSEQ 96-well plate. As for the original processing: Because the immunoSEQ output held only junctional sequences and lacked quality scores, the filtering could not match the filtering applied to full-length reads. To assign V/J genes and CDR3, sequences were annotated against IMGT germline references using PyIR, a Python wrapper for IgBLAST v1.9. Reads were removed for weak V/J assignments (E-value above 1e-6), missing CDR3, stop codons, out-of-frame junctions, or ambiguous translated residues. A V3J clonotype was defined by an identical inferred V gene, J gene, and CDR3 amino acid sequence. Percentage overlap between repertoires was calculated by dividing the number of shared unique clonotypes by the size of the smaller repertoire. Three approaches were used to assess repertoire richness: RTK rarefaction, the Chao1 estimator, and Recon v2.1 estimates of unobserved clonotypes. OLGA was used to compute generation probabilities for all TCRbeta clonotypes that the gDNA method yielded from four donors. Imported from immuneACCESS, the table was reduced by TCRdb to in-frame sequences with V and J called. These copies leave out some clones; in studies compared against another copy, an unresolved V gene accounts for under half, and the cause of the remainder is not known. V and J calls and clone size are as listed in that table; D and trimming were resolved from the DNA. The sample has roughly 2.5 million clones on record, more than 90% of them singletons. The ten largest clones represent roughly 0.13% of the sample.

The CDR3 numbers 17 residues from cysteine through phenylalanine. This entry keeps only the CDR3 DNA: 51 bases, framed from base 1. V was cut back by 1 base and J by 1 base, leaving a gap of 16 bases between them. For CDR1 and CDR2, the germline V gene lists MGHRA and YSYEKL. To note about this clone: Its antigen remains unidentified. Nothing much larger sits one base from this clone, and base qualities are not available.

The sequenced material came from naive CD4+ T cells sorted from blood. Reading the label with the study, this specimen's cell subset or site is: CD45RA+ positively selected. The TCR originated in a man aged 18 to 30 in good health. Here the chain combines TRBV4-1 and TRBJ1-1; no D gene is confidently identified. CDR3 region: CASSQAAPTGKNTEAFF. The base sequence is TGCGCCAGCAGCCAAGCGGCCCCCACGGGCAAGAACACTGAAGCTTTCTTT.